Presented here are 25 T cell receptor beta chains from one specimen sequenced in a study of control samples from healthy donors and cancer patients. The table came from immunoSEQ multiplex PCR; TCRdb's copy has only in-frame clones and leaves some out. The sample carries over 200,000 clones, roughly 82% recorded once. The source material was PBMCs. The receptors here all came from a woman between 55 and 75 years old with lung cancer.

J is TRBJ2-1 and V is TRBV5-6, with TRBD2 matching 7 bases. The germline V gene has CDR1 SGHDT and CDR2 YYEEEE. The CDR3 loop spans 12 amino acids. With 2 bases clipped from V and 9 bases from J, the junction kept 2 bases outside the gene matches. CDR3 sequence (DNA): TGTGCCAGCAGCTTAGCGGGGCCTGAGCAGTTCTTC. Residues: CASSLAGPEQFF.

The gene calls are TRBV9 and TRBJ1-4; D not resolved. V was clipped by 2 bases and J by 0 bases, with 11 bases between them. Germline V gene data show CDR1 as SGDLS and CDR2 as YYNGEE. This CDR3 comprises 16 residues. The CDR3 DNA reads as TGTGCCAGCAGCGTGACCAGACGTGCAACTAATGAAAAACTGTTTTTT. Encoded protein: CASSVTRRATNEKLFF.

The rearrangement links TRBV3-1 (or the pseudogene TRBV3-2) to TRBJ1-6, with TRBD1 matching over 7 bases. This CDR3 has 15 amino acids. V lost 4 bases and J lost 10; bases outside the gene matches: 10. The germline V gene encodes CDR1 LGHDT and CDR2 YNNKEL (reference sequence). The CDR3 nucleotides are TGTGCCAGCAGCCTGTCGACAGGGATGGGCTCACCCCTCCACTTT. The encoded protein is CASSLSTGMGSPLHF.

V gene TRBV30 combines with J gene TRBJ1-5; no clear D. The CDR3 is 14 residues long. The V end was cut by 3 bases, the J end by 0 bases, with 9 bases between. CDR1 GTSNPN and CDR2 SVGIG come from the germline V gene (reference sequence). DNA of the CDR3: TGTGCCTGGAGCGATGTTAATAGCAATCAGCCCCAGCATTTT. Translated, it gives CAWSDVNSNQPQHF.

This clone appeared once. The chain has TRBV7-9 and TRBJ2-3; 10 bases are a match to TRBD1. After removal of 1 base from V and 4 bases from J, the junction contained 5 bases not matched to a gene. Germline CDR1 and CDR2: SEHNR and FQNEAQ (reference sequence). The CDR3 consists of 16 residues. The CDR3 DNA sequence: TGTGCCAGCAGCTTAGGAGGGACAGGGGCTGCAGATACGCAGTATTTT. It translates to CASSLGGTGAADTQYF.

J is TRBJ2-1 and V is TRBV5-5; 8 bases map to TRBD2. Germline CDR1 and CDR2: SGHKS and YYEKEE (reference sequence). The V gene end was trimmed by 0 bases and the J gene end by 2 bases; junction bases not matched to a gene: 1. This CDR3 is built from 15 residues. CDR3 loop: CASSLVAGTYNEQFF. The CDR3, as DNA: TGTGCCAGCAGCTTGGTAGCGGGAACCTACAATGAGCAGTTCTTC.

The chain joins TRBV5-1 to TRBJ2-7; a weak D match, TRBD1 (7 bases). Germline CDR1 SGHRS, CDR2 YFSETQ. V dropped 0 bases and J dropped 9 bases, with 13 bases sitting between them. The CDR3 consists of 13 residues. CDR3 protein: CASSLGTGGTQYF. The CDR3 DNA is TGCGCCAGCAGCTTGGGGACAGGAGGGACGCAGTACTTC.

This clone was observed once. The genes are TRBV10-3 and TRBJ1-5, with D perhaps matching TRBD1 (6 bases). V was cut by 4 bases and J by 1 base, with 8 bases left in between. Germline loops: CDR1 ENHRY, CDR2 SYGVKD. The CDR3 has 14 amino acids. The CDR3 reads CAISGGQSNQPQHF. CDR3 nucleotide sequence: TGTGCCATCAGTGGTGGACAGAGCAATCAGCCCCAGCATTTT.

The chain has TRBV5-1 and TRBJ2-5; 7 nucleotides align to TRBD2. The CDR3 is 15 amino acids. Trimming cost V 4 bases and J 4 bases; bases outside gene matches: 10. CDR1 and CDR2 (germline): SGHRS, YFSETQ. CDR3 region: CASSLDTSGGETQYF. The CDR3 nucleotides are TGCGCCAGCAGCCTGGACACTTCGGGGGGAGAGACCCAGTACTTC.

The sample holds a few counts of this clone. The rearrangement links TRBV11-1 to TRBJ1-1; D is uncertain. The CDR3 sequence is 12 residues long. The V end was cut by 1 base, the J end by 7 bases, with 7 bases between. Germline values: CDR1 SGHAT, CDR2 FQDESV (reference sequence). CDR3: CASSLEVGEAFF. The DNA for the CDR3 is TGTGCCAGCAGCTTAGAGGTCGGTGAAGCTTTCTTT.

This chain links TRBV19 with TRBJ2-7; 7 bases match TRBD1. The trim removed 6 bases at V and 4 bases at J, leaving 6 bases unmatched. Germline V lookup: CDR1 LNHDA, CDR2 SQIVND (reference sequence). CDR3 length equals 13 residues. CDR3: CASSDREWYEQYF. CDR3 nucleotide sequence: TGTGCCAGTAGCGACAGGGAGTGGTACGAGCAGTACTTC.

The chain couples TRBV6-6 to TRBJ1-1, with D maybe TRBD1 (5 bases). The germline V gene encodes CDR1 MNHNY and CDR2 SVGAGI (reference sequence). The CDR3 length is 11 residues. The V end was cut by 5 bases, the J end by 7 bases, with 8 bases between. CDR3 loop: CASSRQLEAFF. DNA for the CDR3: TGTGCCAGCAGTCGACAGCTTGAAGCTTTCTTT.

This clone was seen a single time. V usage is TRBV15 and J usage is TRBJ2-1; TRBD2 matches at 8 bases. The germline gives CDR1 LNHNV, CDR2 YYDKDF (reference sequence). With 8 bases clipped from V and 3 bases from J, the junction kept 6 bases outside the gene matches. The CDR3 is 14 amino acids. CDR3 in DNA: TGTGCCACCGGCTATAGCGGGGTCTACAATGAGCAGTTCTTC. Translation gives CATGYSGVYNEQFF.

This clone was seen a handful of times. The chain couples TRBV27 to TRBJ1-2, with D tentatively TRBD1 (5 bases). The CDR3 contains 13 residues. Germline V gene lookup returns CDR1 MNHEY and CDR2 SMNVEV (reference sequence). Trimming stripped 6 bases from V and 6 bases from J, with 14 bases between. The CDR3 is CASRPSGGDGYTF. Written as DNA, the CDR3 is TGTGCCAGCAGACCATCGGGGGGGGATGGCTACACCTTC.

The chain combines TRBV15 with TRBJ1-5; 8 nucleotides line up with TRBD1. This CDR3 has 13 amino acids. With 5 bases clipped from V and 7 bases from J, the junction kept 4 bases outside the gene matches. Germline loops: CDR1 LNHNV, CDR2 YYDKDF (reference sequence). The CDR3, as DNA: TGTGCCACCAGCGGACAGGGAACCCAGCCCCAGCATTTT. Its translation is CATSGQGTQPQHF.

V and J are TRBV19 and TRBJ2-5, with no clear D. The CDR3 is 16 amino acids. Germline CDR1 and CDR2: LNHDA and SQIVND (reference sequence). V was pared by 3 bases and J by 5 bases, with 19 bases between. The CDR3 DNA is TGTGCCAGTAGTATCAATGGGTTGGAACTCCGGGAGACCCAGTACTTC. It encodes CASSINGLELRETQYF.

For the CDR3, the DNA is TGTGCCAGCAGCCTACTCCATGAACCGCGGGGGGGCAATGAGCAGTTCTTC. Translated, it gives CASSLLHEPRGGNEQFF. V is TRBV7-3 and J is TRBJ2-1; 9 bases align to TRBD2. The germline CDR1 and CDR2 sequences are SGHTA and FQGTGA. V was clipped by 5 bases and J by 6 bases; unmatched bases: 14. The CDR3 sequence is 17 residues long.

The chain is built from TRBV28 and TRBJ1-2; D gene ambiguous. Germline V gives CDR1 MDHEN, CDR2 SYDVKM. CDR3 length: 17 residues. The germline V and J ends were trimmed by 3 bases and 2 bases, with 19 bases remaining between them. The DNA of the CDR3 is TGTGCCAGCAGTTTGGTAGGACTTTCCTTGGGCAACTATGGCTACACCTTC. Protein product: CASSLVGLSLGNYGYTF.

The chain is built from TRBV28 and TRBJ2-7; possible D gene TRBD2, 7 bases. The CDR3 is made up of 16 amino acids. Trimming pared 7 bases from V and 4 bases from J, leaving 23 bases between. CDR1 and CDR2 (germline): MDHEN, SYDVKM. CDR3 sequence reads: CASIKGGGGPGYEQYF. The CDR3 nucleotides read TGTGCCAGCATTAAGGGGGGGGGAGGGCCGGGGTACGAGCAGTACTTC.

The chain recombines TRBV11-2 with TRBJ1-1; D remains unclear. The V gene's germline CDR1 is SGHAT and CDR2 FQNNGV. The CDR3 contains 13 residues. The V gene lost 1 base and the J gene lost 4 bases, with 7 bases spanning the gap. The chain's CDR3 is CASSLGPGTEAFF. The CDR3 DNA sequence: TGTGCCAGCAGCTTAGGGCCGGGCACTGAAGCTTTCTTT.

This CDR3 is CASRRTSGEYEQYF. CDR3 sequence (DNA): TGTGCCAGCAGGCGGACTAGCGGGGAATACGAGCAGTACTTC. The rearrangement joins TRBV6-6 to TRBJ2-7; 12 nucleotides align to TRBD2. This CDR3 is built from 14 residues. Trimming cost V 6 bases and J 4 bases; bases outside gene matches: 4. CDR1 and CDR2 (germline): MNHNY, SVGAGI (reference sequence).

The chain links TRBV4-1 to TRBJ2-1; 8 bases line up with TRBD2. The length of the CDR3 is 19 residues. The V segment lost 0 bases and the J segment 0 bases; nucleotides outside the gene matches: 10. Looked up from germline, CDR1 is MGHRA and CDR2 is YSYEKL. CDR3 protein: CASSQDLLAGGSSYNEQFF. In nucleotides, the CDR3 is TGCGCCAGCAGCCAAGATCTGCTAGCGGGTGGGAGCTCCTACAATGAGCAGTTCTTC.

This clone was picked up one time. The gene calls are TRBV6-5 and TRBJ2-7; 11 bases fit TRBD1. CDR3 size: 16 residues. CDR1 is MNHEY and CDR2 is SVGAGI in the germline V gene. V lost 1 base and J lost 0; bases outside the gene matches: 2. CDR3 loop: CASSYYGTGGSYEQYF. The CDR3 coding sequence is TGTGCCAGCAGTTACTATGGGACAGGGGGCTCCTACGAGCAGTACTTC.

This rearrangement joins TRBV5-8 to TRBJ1-6, with a tentative D call TRBD1 (6 bases). V lost 4 bases to trimming and J lost 5 bases, with 13 bases between them. The CDR3 extends over 15 amino acids. Germline-derived CDR1 and CDR2 are SGHTS and YDEGEE. CDR3: CASSRLGHNNSPLHF. CDR3 coding DNA: TGTGCCAGCAGCCGTTTGGGACACAATAATTCACCCCTCCACTTT. The full variable domain, in which reference TRBV5-8 and TRBJ1-6 provide the parts outside the CDR3, is EAGVTQSPTHLIKTRGQQATLRCSPISGHTSVYWYQQALGLGLQFLLWYDEGEERNRGNFPPRFSGRQFPNYSSELNVNALELEDSALYLCASSRLGHNNSPLHFGNGTRLTVT.

This clone occurred a few times. The chain has TRBV9 and TRBJ1-4; possible D gene TRBD1, 6 bases. From germline, CDR1 is SGDLS and CDR2 YYNGEE. Trimming removed 3 bases at V and 9 bases at J, with 15 bases between. There are 14 residues in the CDR3. The CDR3 region is CASSGAGGAKKLFF. The CDR3 DNA reads as TGTGCCAGCAGCGGCGCGGGGGGCGCGAAAAAACTGTTTTTT. Together with reference TRBV9 and TRBJ1-4, the CDR3 gives the full variable domain: DSGVTQTPKHLITATGQRVTLRCSPRSGDLSVYWYQQSLDQGLQFLIQYYNGEERAKGNILERFSAQQFPDLHSELNLSSLELGDSALYFCASSGAGGAKKLFFGSGTQLSVL.